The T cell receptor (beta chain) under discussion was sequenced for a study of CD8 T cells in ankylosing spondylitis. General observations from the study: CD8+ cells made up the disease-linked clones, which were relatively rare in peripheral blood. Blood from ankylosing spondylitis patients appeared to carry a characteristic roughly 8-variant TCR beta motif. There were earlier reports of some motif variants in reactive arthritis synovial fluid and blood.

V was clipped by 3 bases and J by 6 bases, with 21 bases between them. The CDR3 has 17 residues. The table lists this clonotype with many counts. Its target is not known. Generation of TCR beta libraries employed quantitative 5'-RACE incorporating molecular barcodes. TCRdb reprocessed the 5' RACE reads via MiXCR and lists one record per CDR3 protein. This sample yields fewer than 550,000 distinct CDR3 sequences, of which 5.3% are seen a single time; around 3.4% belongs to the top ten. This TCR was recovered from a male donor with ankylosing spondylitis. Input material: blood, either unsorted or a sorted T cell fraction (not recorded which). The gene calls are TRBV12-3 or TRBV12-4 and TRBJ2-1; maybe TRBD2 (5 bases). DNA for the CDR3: TGTGCCAGCAGTTTCCCCTATGAGAGGGTGGGTCGCAATGAGCAGTTCTTC. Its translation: CASSFPYERVGRNEQFF.